The 22 T cell receptor beta chains below all came from one sample that was sequenced in a study of monozygotic twins with inflammatory bowel disease. TCRdb processed the 5' RACE reads again and assigns one entry to each CDR3 protein, with no DNA. The sample totals over 200,000 distinct CDR3 sequences; its top ten clones hold less than 9%. The specimen was blood. Receptors were obtained from a human donor with ulcerative colitis or Crohn's disease, or a healthy co-twin of an affected twin (not recorded which).

The chain carries TRBV6-1 and TRBJ2-2; the TCRdb D gene call, TRBD2, has no DNA to confirm it. The CDR3 covers 14 residues. The germline V gene encodes CDR1 MNHNS and CDR2 SASEGT. The CDR3: CASRGPRLGGELFF.

CDR3: CASSIHQGRDQPQHF. This chain links TRBV19 with TRBJ1-5; TCRdb gives TRBD1 as the D gene, but with no DNA this cannot be confirmed. Germline V gives CDR1 LNHDA, CDR2 SQIVND (reference sequence). The CDR3 contains 15 residues.

The chain joins TRBV5-1 to TRBJ2-3. The germline V gene encodes CDR1 SGHRS and CDR2 YFSETQ. There are 14 residues in the CDR3. The CDR3 reads CASSYPLDTDTQYF.

The chain links TRBV9 to TRBJ2-1; TCRdb proposes TRBD2, but this gene call is untestable without DNA. The germline CDR1 and CDR2 sequences are SGDLS and YYNGEE. This CDR3 has 16 residues. CDR3 residues: CASSGLAGVAYNEQFF.

CDR3: CASSQGGGRAETQYF. The J gene is TRBJ2-5, the V gene TRBV19; the TCRdb call, TRBD2, lacks DNA for checking. CDR3 size: 15 residues. From germline, CDR1 is LNHDA and CDR2 SQIVND (reference sequence). The variable domain in full, completed from reference TRBV19 and TRBJ2-5, reads DGGITQSPKYLFRKEGQNVTLSCEQNLNHDAMYWYRQDPGQGLRLIYYSQIVNDFQKGDIAEGYSVSREKKESFPLTVTSAQKNPTAFYLCASSQGGGRAETQYFGPGTRLLVL.

The chain is built from TRBV3-1 and TRBJ2-7; lacking DNA, the TRBD1 call made by TCRdb goes unchecked. In germline, CDR1 is LGHDT, CDR2 YNNKEL (reference sequence). The CDR3 sequence is 15 residues long. The CDR3 is CASSQPDSLRYEQYF.

The rearrangement joins TRBV12-5 to TRBJ2-7; TCRdb's D call, TRBD1, is unchecked because there is no DNA. The CDR3 consists of 16 residues. The germline V gene has CDR1 LGHNT and CDR2 FRNRAP. CDR3 sequence reads: CASGWGQPLPWSEQYF.

The chain carries TRBV24-1 and TRBJ2-2. Germline values: CDR1 KGHDR, CDR2 SFDVKD. The CDR3 is 17 amino acids. CDR3 residues: CATSDSRHTPNTGELFF.

The V call is TRBV20-1, the J call TRBJ1-1; absent DNA, TCRdb's TRBD1 call cannot be checked. The germline V gene encodes CDR1 DFQATT and CDR2 SNEGSKA (reference sequence). The CDR3 is 13 residues long. The CDR3 loop is CSARRDRQGEAFF.

The chain recombines TRBV28 with TRBJ2-6. The germline V gene encodes CDR1 MDHEN and CDR2 SYDVKM. CDR3 length: 15 amino acids. The CDR3 is CASSLDNSGANVLTF.

The chain recombines TRBV7-6 with TRBJ1-6; TCRdb designates TRBD1, a call that cannot be tested without DNA. Germline V gene lookup returns CDR1 SGHVS and CDR2 FNYEAQ. The CDR3 totals 15 residues. The CDR3 protein is CASSLSGSLSSPLHF. The full variable domain, its missing parts supplied by reference TRBV7-6 and TRBJ1-6, is GAGVSQSPRYKVTKRGQDVALRCDPISGHVSLYWYRQALGQGPEFLTYFNYEAQQDKSGLPNDRFSAERPEGSISTLTIQRTEQRDSAMYRCASSLSGSLSSPLHFGNGTRLTVT.

The V call is TRBV20-1, the J call TRBJ1-2; TCRdb's D gene call, TRBD1, goes unchecked for lack of DNA. CDR1 and CDR2 (germline): DFQATT, SNEGSKA (reference sequence). The CDR3 has 17 amino acids. This CDR3 reads CSARDLPEGKFGYGYTF.

This rearrangement joins TRBV12-3 or TRBV12-4 to TRBJ1-4; as DNA is missing, the TRBD1 call by TCRdb cannot be tested. CDR3 length: 14 amino acids. The CDR3: CASSLQGAQEKLFF.

The J gene is TRBJ2-6, the V gene TRBV4-1; the D gene TCRdb calls, TRBD1, cannot be checked with no DNA. Germline CDR1 reads MGHRA; CDR2 reads YSYEKL. This CDR3 has 19 amino acids. The chain's CDR3 is CASSHRDRVRNSGANVLTF.

This chain uses TRBV5-5 with TRBJ1-6; the TCRdb call, TRBD1, lacks DNA for checking. The CDR3 runs to 15 residues. Germline values: CDR1 SGHKS, CDR2 YYEKEE (reference sequence). This CDR3 is CASSLGTGVYSPLHF.

The J gene is TRBJ2-6, the V gene TRBV12-3 or TRBV12-4. The CDR3 is made up of 15 amino acids. The chain's CDR3 is CASSPLRSGANVLTF.

The CDR3 sequence is CASAWTGYNEQFF. The J gene is TRBJ2-1, the V gene TRBV5-1. The CDR3 sequence is 13 residues long. Germline V lookup: CDR1 SGHRS, CDR2 YFSETQ.

J is TRBJ2-2 and V is TRBV5-1; TCRdb calls TRBD1, which cannot be checked without DNA. Germline V lookup: CDR1 SGHRS, CDR2 YFSETQ. The CDR3 covers 14 residues. Here the CDR3 reads CASRTEMNTGELFF. Combining the CDR3 with reference TRBV5-1 and TRBJ2-2 gives the whole variable domain KAGVTQTPRYLIKTRGQQVTLSCSPISGHRSVSWYQQTPGQGLQFLFEYFSETQRNKGNFPGRFSGRQFSNSRSEMNVSTLELGDSALYLCASRTEMNTGELFFGEGSRLTVL.

The chain joins TRBV9 to TRBJ2-7. Germline values: CDR1 SGDLS, CDR2 YYNGEE. The CDR3 spans 13 residues. The CDR3 sequence: CASSVSSSYEQYF.

V gene TRBV20-1 combines with J gene TRBJ2-1; the TCRdb call, TRBD2, lacks DNA for checking. The CDR3 loop spans 12 amino acids. CDR1 and CDR2 (germline): DFQATT, SNEGSKA (reference sequence). The CDR3 spells CSASREVNEQFF.

The chain couples TRBV6-5 to TRBJ2-1; TCRdb's assignment of TRBD1 cannot be checked, as there is no DNA. Germline V CDR1 and CDR2: MNHEY, SVGAGI. CDR3 length: 16 residues. CDR3 protein: CASSYFPGQGMNEQFF.

This chain joins TRBV7-2 and TRBJ1-1; the D call of TRBD1 rests on TCRdb alone, since no DNA is present to check it. The germline CDR1 and CDR2 sequences are SGHTA and FQGNSA. The CDR3 is 17 residues long. CDR3 amino acids: CASSLTGVQGGNTEAFF.